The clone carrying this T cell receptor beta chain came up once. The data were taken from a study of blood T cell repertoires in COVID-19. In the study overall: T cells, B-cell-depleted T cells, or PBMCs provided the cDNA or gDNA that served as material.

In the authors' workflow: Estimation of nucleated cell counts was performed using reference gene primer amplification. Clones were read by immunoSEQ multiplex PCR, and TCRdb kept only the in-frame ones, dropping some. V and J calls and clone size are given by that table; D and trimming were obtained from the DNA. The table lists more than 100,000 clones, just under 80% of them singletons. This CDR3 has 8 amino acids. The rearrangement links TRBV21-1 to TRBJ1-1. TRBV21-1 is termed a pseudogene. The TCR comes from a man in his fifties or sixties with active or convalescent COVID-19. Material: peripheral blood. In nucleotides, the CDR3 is TGTGCCACTAAAGAAGCTTTCTTT. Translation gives CATKEAFF.